The sequence of this TCR beta chain was determined in a study of metastatic and nonmetastatic thyroid tumors. TCRdb reanalyzed the PCR reads with MiXCR. The sample contains over 35,000 clones, around 17% of which appear only once. Thyroid surgery was performed in patients who had received no treatment beforehand. This CDR3 has 17 amino acids. V lost 5 bases to trimming and J lost 7 bases; unmatched junction nucleotides: 15. Germline V CDR1 and CDR2: SGHNT, YENEEA. By share, this clone ranks as medium-sized (0.01 to 0.1%). J is TRBJ2-1 and V is TRBV11-3; TRBD2 aligns across 9 bases. The source of this sequence is a female donor with papillary thyroid cancer or a benign thyroid nodule (not recorded which). Some clones in this sample may be carry-over from other donors' samples. The sample was tumor tissue. CDR3 DNA: TGTGCCAGCAGCATCCGTCCTAGCGGGATAACGACGAATGAGCAGTTCTTC. As protein: CASSIRPSGITTNEQFF.